This T cell receptor beta chain was documented in a study of blood T cell repertoires in COVID-19 (dated by TCRdb to 2018 to 2021). Study-wide context: Collaborator samples came from the United States, Italy and Spain and covered acute and convalescent phases of COVID-19. The repertoires were released in a freely available public database meant as a resource for research on the immune response to SARS-CoV-2. Where available, HLA class I and class II types were obtained from metadata supplied by the sample provider rather than from assay-based typing. The prospective study material was composed of cDNA or gDNA derived from T cells, B-cell-depleted T cells, or PBMCs. The samples were drawn from two sources: the first 160 participants of the ongoing ImmuneRACE study, and 950 to 1,500 subjects contributed by 6 global collaborators. Nearly every sample came with metadata listing a de-identified subject ID, COVID-19 status, age in years and sex. Subjects who had been exposed to COVID-19, were actively infected with it, or had recovered from it provided the deeply sampled blood TCRbeta repertoires that made up the dataset. What the research found in general, with its limitations: How much clinical and demographic metadata was included differed by source and by participant, and the metadata was provided uncurated.

Each collaborating institution followed its own protocols to collect whole blood in K2EDTA tubes. For TCRbeta analysis, collaborators shipped samples as frozen whole blood, isolated PBMCs, or DNA extracted from either of those sample types. TCRbeta CDR3 regions were amplified from genomic DNA using the immunoSEQ Assay, a bias-controlled multiplex PCR. The original methods were these. Nucleated cell counts per sample were estimated from amplification of reference gene primers within the assay. To quantify the absolute abundance of each unique TCRbeta CDR3 rearrangement, sequence reads were collapsed and filtered. For each sample, productive Simpson clonality was calculated by taking the square root of Simpson's diversity index across productive rearrangements. Here the immuneACCESS table is served through TCRdb, limited to in-frame sequences with V and J called. Missing clones are a known gap in these copies; in checked studies unresolved V genes cover under half, and the rest lacks a known reason. The DNA gave D and trimming, while V, J and clone size come from that table. A total of 57,000 or so clones appear in this sample, 70% to 85% of them only once. About a fifth of the sample is in the top ten clones.

V drops 5 bases and J drops 0 bases, leaving 11 bases in between. Its CDR3 holds 16 amino acids, cysteine through phenylalanine. The DNA shown is the 48-base CDR3, in frame from base 1. Taken from the germline V gene, the CDR1 and CDR2 loops are SGHAT and FQNNGV. Remarks on this clone: No antigen is known for it. No qualities accompany the bases; no much larger clone lies one base away.

The sequencing input was peripheral blood. The V gene is TRBV11-2 and the J gene is TRBJ2-6, and the D gene may be TRBD1, 5 bases matching. The source is an elderly woman with active or convalescent COVID-19. The CDR3 here reads CASSVGPSSGANVLTF. The nucleotide sequence is TGTGCCAGCAGCGTGGGGCCGAGCTCTGGGGCCAACGTCCTGACTTTC.